This T cell receptor beta chain was recorded in a study of cytomegalovirus exposure and HLA in healthy donors. This CDR3 region has 13 residues. Trimming cost V 5 bases and J 10 bases; bases outside gene matches: 12. Germline-derived CDR1 and CDR2 are SGHRS and YFSETQ. Study outcomes and limitations: The study reported that TCR beta sequences accurately predicted HLA-A and HLA-B alleles in most subjects. A prior analysis recorded that most TCR beta V segments were productive about 87% or about 30% of the time. Apart from CMV serostatus, no immune exposure information was available.

This clone occurred a few times. Its cognate antigen is unknown. Vbeta (60) and Jbeta (13) primers were used in the PCR. The assay was immunoSEQ multiplex PCR, and TCRdb's table has in-frame clones only and misses some. The table includes about 130,000 clones, roughly 71% detected once. This sequence joins TRBV5-1 and TRBJ2-7; 7 positions match TRBD2. This receptor was taken from a woman aged 40 to 50 in good health and CMV-seronegative. Sequencing was done on a sample of PBMCs. For the CDR3, the DNA is TGCGCCAGCAGGGACCCCCAGCGGGGAGTACAGTACTTC. As protein: CASRDPQRGVQYF.